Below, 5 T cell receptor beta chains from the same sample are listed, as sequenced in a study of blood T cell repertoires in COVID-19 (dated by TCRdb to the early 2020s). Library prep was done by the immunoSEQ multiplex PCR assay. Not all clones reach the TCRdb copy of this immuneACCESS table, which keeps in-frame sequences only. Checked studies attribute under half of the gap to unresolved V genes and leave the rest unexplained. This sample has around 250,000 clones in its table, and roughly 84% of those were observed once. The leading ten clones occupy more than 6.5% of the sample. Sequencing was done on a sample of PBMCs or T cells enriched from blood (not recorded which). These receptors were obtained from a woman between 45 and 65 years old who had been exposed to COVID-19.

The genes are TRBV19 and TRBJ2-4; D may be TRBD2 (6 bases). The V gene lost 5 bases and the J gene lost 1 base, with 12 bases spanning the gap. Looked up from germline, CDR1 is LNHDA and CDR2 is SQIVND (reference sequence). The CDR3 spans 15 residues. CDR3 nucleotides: TGTGCCAGTAGTGTAGCGGTTAATGCCAAAAACATTCAGTACTTC. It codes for CASSVAVNAKNIQYF. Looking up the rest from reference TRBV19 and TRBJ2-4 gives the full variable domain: DGGITQSPKYLFRKEGQNVTLSCEQNLNHDAMYWYRQDPGQGLRLIYYSQIVNDFQKGDIAEGYSVSREKKESFPLTVTSAQKNPTAFYLCASSVAVNAKNIQYFGAGTRLSVL.

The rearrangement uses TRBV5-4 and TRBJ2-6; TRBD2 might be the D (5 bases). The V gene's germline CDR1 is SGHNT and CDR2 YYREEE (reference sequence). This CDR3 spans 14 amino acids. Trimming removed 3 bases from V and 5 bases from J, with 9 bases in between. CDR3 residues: CASSSPGRANVLTF. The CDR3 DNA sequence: TGTGCCAGCAGCTCCCCCGGGAGGGCCAACGTCCTGACTTTC.

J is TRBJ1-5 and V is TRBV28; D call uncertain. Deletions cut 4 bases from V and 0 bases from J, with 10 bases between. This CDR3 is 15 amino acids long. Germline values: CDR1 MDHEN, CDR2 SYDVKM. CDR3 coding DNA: TGTGCCAGCAGTTCCAGTGATACTAGCAATCAGCCCCAGCATTTT. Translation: CASSSSDTSNQPQHF.

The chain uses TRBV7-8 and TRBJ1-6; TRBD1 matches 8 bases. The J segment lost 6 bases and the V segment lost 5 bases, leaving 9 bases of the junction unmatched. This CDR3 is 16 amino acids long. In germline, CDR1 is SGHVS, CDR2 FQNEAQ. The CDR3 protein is CASSQFGQGGNSPLHF. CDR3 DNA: TGTGCCAGCAGCCAATTCGGACAGGGCGGTAATTCACCCCTCCACTTT. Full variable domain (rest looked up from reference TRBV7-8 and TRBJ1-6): GAGVSQSPRYKVAKRGQDVALRCDPISGHVSLFWYQQALGQGPEFLTYFQNEAQLDKSGLPSDRFFAERPEGSVSTLKIQRTQQEDSAVYLCASSQFGQGGNSPLHFGNGTRLTVT.

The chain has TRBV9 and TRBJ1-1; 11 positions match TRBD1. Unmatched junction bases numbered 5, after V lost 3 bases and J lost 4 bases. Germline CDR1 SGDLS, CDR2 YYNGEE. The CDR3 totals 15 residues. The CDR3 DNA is TGTGCCAGCAGCGCCTCCGGGACAGGGGGCACTGAAGCTTTCTTT. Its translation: CASSASGTGGTEAFF.